The 30 T cell receptor beta chains below all came from one sample that was sequenced in a study of T cells expressing NK-cell markers. One entry per CDR3 protein, without DNA, is what TCRdb gives after re-calling the 5' RACE reads. The sample table includes 200,000 to 300,000 distinct CDR3 sequences. The material sequenced was blood T cells: a sorted CD56 or NKG2C T cell subset, CD4+ or CD8+ T cells, or bulk PBMC T cells (not recorded which). The receptors stem from a woman aged 18-69 years in good health.

The chain links TRBV5-1 to TRBJ2-3; there is no DNA to check the TCRdb D call of TRBD1. Germline CDR1 is SGHRS and CDR2 is YFSETQ. The CDR3 length is 15 residues. The CDR3 spells CASSFNRGRTDTQYF.

This sequence joins TRBV7-2 and TRBJ1-1. Germline assignment: CDR1 SGHTA and CDR2 FQGNSA. The CDR3 runs to 14 residues. The CDR3 spells CASSTGGVNTEAFF.

CDR3 region: CASRPRLAGEQFF. The rearrangement joins TRBV12-3 or TRBV12-4 to TRBJ2-1; TCRdb names TRBD2, which stays unverified in the absence of DNA. The CDR3 is made up of 13 amino acids.

The chain couples TRBV28 to TRBJ1-4. CDR3 length: 14 residues. Germline assignment: CDR1 MDHEN and CDR2 SYDVKM. The CDR3 spells CASSLFAGDEKLFF.

The rearrangement links TRBV12-3 or TRBV12-4 to TRBJ2-3; TCRdb's assignment of TRBD2 cannot be checked, as there is no DNA. The CDR3 length is 16 residues. CDR3 in amino acids: CASSSQGTSRSDTQYF.

The chain links TRBV20-1 to TRBJ2-1; with no DNA, the TCRdb D assignment of TRBD2 cannot be verified. This CDR3 spans 16 amino acids. The germline CDR1 and CDR2 sequences are DFQATT and SNEGSKA (reference sequence). The chain's CDR3 is CSALPIAGTTPNEQFF.

This sequence joins TRBV20-1 and TRBJ2-7; TCRdb's assignment of TRBD2 cannot be checked, as there is no DNA. CDR3 length equals 14 residues. Germline V gene data show CDR1 as DFQATT and CDR2 as SNEGSKA (reference sequence). The CDR3 here is CSAPPLAGGHEQYF.

The rearrangement joins TRBV25-1 to TRBJ2-3; TCRdb reports TRBD1, a call that lacks DNA to check it against. Germline V CDR1 and CDR2: MGHDK, SYGVNS. This CDR3 has 15 amino acids. The CDR3 protein is CASSEGDRRSDTQYF.

The CDR3 is CASSGAESSYEQYF. The J gene is TRBJ2-7, the V gene TRBV12-3 or TRBV12-4; checking the TCRdb D call of TRBD1 is not possible without DNA. The CDR3 spans 14 residues.

The J gene is TRBJ2-5, the V gene TRBV4-2; TCRdb lists TRBD2, though no DNA is available to test this call. The CDR3 is 17 residues long. Germline V CDR1 and CDR2: LGHNA, YNFKEQ. CDR3 sequence: CASSQGSASGSRETQYF.

The J gene is TRBJ1-2, the V gene TRBV11-2; TCRdb selects TRBD1, and the lack of DNA leaves this call unchecked. The CDR3 spans 18 residues. The germline CDR1 and CDR2 sequences are SGHAT and FQNNGV. CDR3 protein: CASSLVGDTLQLNYGYTF.

This chain joins TRBV7-2 and TRBJ1-5. This CDR3 comprises 12 residues. Germline V gives CDR1 SGHTA, CDR2 FQGNSA. Here the CDR3 reads CASSLDSQPQHF.

V usage is TRBV20-1 and J usage is TRBJ2-3; TCRdb selects TRBD2, and the lack of DNA leaves this call unchecked. The CDR3 sequence is 14 residues long. From germline, CDR1 is DFQATT and CDR2 SNEGSKA (reference sequence). The CDR3 reads CSAIAGGRTDTQYF.

CDR3: CSARRQMNTEAFF. The chain has TRBV20-1 and TRBJ1-1; the TCRdb call, TRBD1, lacks DNA for checking. CDR3 size: 13 residues. CDR1 and CDR2 from the germline V gene are DFQATT and SNEGSKA (reference sequence).

The chain is built from TRBV5-1 and TRBJ2-7; as DNA is missing, the TRBD1 call by TCRdb cannot be tested. The CDR3 consists of 15 residues. Germline-derived CDR1 and CDR2 are SGHRS and YFSETQ. The CDR3: CASKYSQGDAYEQYF.

The chain has TRBV12-3 or TRBV12-4 and TRBJ2-1; no DNA is available, so the TRBD1 call from TCRdb remains unchecked. CDR3 length equals 12 residues. CDR3 sequence reads: CASSHPGNEQFF.

The gene calls are TRBV5-4 and TRBJ2-5. The CDR3 runs to 13 residues. CDR1 is SGHNT, CDR2 YYREEE, per germline (reference sequence). CDR3 amino acids: CASSLRAQETQYF. The full variable domain, with the rest looked up from reference TRBV5-4 and TRBJ2-5, is ETGVTQSPTHLIKTRGQQVTLRCSSQSGHNTVSWYQQALGQGPQFIFQYYREEENGRGNFPPRFSGLQFPNYSSELNVNALELDDSALYLCASSLRAQETQYFGPGTRLLVL.

The rearrangement links TRBV7-2 to TRBJ2-3; the TRBD2 assignment by TCRdb is unverifiable without DNA. Germline V gene data show CDR1 as SGHTA and CDR2 as FQGNSA. The CDR3 runs 16 residues. The CDR3 sequence: CASSLGASGRLYTQYF.

The V call is TRBV12-3 or TRBV12-4, the J call TRBJ2-2; without DNA, the TCRdb call of TRBD1 cannot be checked. The CDR3 length is 14 residues. CDR3 in amino acids: CASSPGGYTGELFF.

The V gene is TRBV15, the J gene TRBJ2-6; TCRdb lists TRBD1, though no DNA is available to test this call. CDR1 and CDR2 (germline): LNHNV, YYDKDF (reference sequence). The CDR3 has 17 residues. CDR3 sequence reads: CATSRDRDSSGANVLTF.

The genes are TRBV29-1 and TRBJ2-2; TCRdb lists TRBD1, though no DNA is available to test this call. CDR1 is SQVTM and CDR2 is ANQGSEA in the germline V gene. This CDR3 region has 13 residues. The CDR3 here is CSVDTGNTGELFF.

The chain uses TRBV29-1 and TRBJ2-5; the D gene TCRdb calls, TRBD1, cannot be checked with no DNA. Germline CDR1 reads SQVTM; CDR2 reads ANQGSEA. This CDR3 is built from 17 residues. Here the CDR3 reads CSVEGGTGGKGQETQYF.

This chain uses TRBV20-1 with TRBJ2-1; the TRBD2 assignment by TCRdb is unverifiable without DNA. The germline V gene has CDR1 DFQATT and CDR2 SNEGSKA (reference sequence). This CDR3 has 15 residues. The CDR3 is CSANPGTSGNNEQFF.

The rearrangement joins TRBV7-9 to TRBJ1-4; TCRdb indicates TRBD1, and absent DNA this call remains unverified. Germline CDR1 reads SEHNR; CDR2 reads FQNEAQ (reference sequence). The CDR3 covers 15 residues. The CDR3 region is CASSTWDRGPEKLFF.

V is TRBV5-1 and J is TRBJ2-3; the TRBD2 assignment by TCRdb is unverifiable without DNA. CDR3 length equals 15 residues. Germline CDR1 is SGHRS and CDR2 is YFSETQ. CDR3 residues: CASSLRELSTDTQYF.

The chain uses TRBV7-2 and TRBJ1-1; TCRdb's D call of TRBD1 is untestable without DNA. The CDR3 contains 16 residues. The germline CDR1 and CDR2 sequences are SGHTA and FQGNSA. The CDR3 loop reads CASSTSSGAQGTEAFF.

This CDR3 is CASSLTSSTGELFF. This chain uses TRBV7-3 with TRBJ2-2. The CDR3 consists of 14 residues. CDR1 is SGHTA and CDR2 is FQGTGA in the germline V gene.

V and J are TRBV7-2 and TRBJ2-7. CDR1 is SGHTA and CDR2 is FQGNSA in the germline V gene. The CDR3 runs 13 residues. The CDR3 protein is CASSTDSSYEQYF.

The chain has TRBV20-1 and TRBJ1-1. The germline CDR1 and CDR2 sequences are DFQATT and SNEGSKA (reference sequence). The CDR3 is 12 amino acids. CDR3 loop: CSATVRNTEAFF.

The chain is built from TRBV29-1 and TRBJ1-1; TCRdb selects TRBD1, and the lack of DNA leaves this call unchecked. CDR3 length: 12 residues. Germline values: CDR1 SQVTM, CDR2 ANQGSEA. CDR3 sequence reads: CSVDRGATEAFF.